This T cell receptor beta chain derives from a study of blood T cell repertoires in COVID-19 (dated by TCRdb to about 2020). Regarding the study in general: Samples from collaborators originated in the United States, Italy and Spain and spanned both the acute and convalescent phases of COVID-19. The material from the prospective study consisted of cDNA or gDNA derived from T cells, B-cell-depleted T cells, or PBMCs. Subjects who had been exposed to COVID-19, were actively infected with it, or had recovered from it provided the deeply sampled blood TCRbeta repertoires that made up the dataset. The repertoires were released in a freely available public database intended as a resource for research on the immune response to SARS-CoV-2. Samples were obtained from the ongoing ImmuneRACE study (first 160 participants) and from 1,254 subjects provided by 6 global collaborators. Sample metadata almost always included a de-identified subject ID, COVID-19 status, age in years and sex. Where available, HLA class I and class II types were obtained from metadata supplied by the sample provider rather than from assay-based typing. The paper as a whole reports these results and caveats: The amount of clinical and demographic metadata varied by source and participant and was provided uncurated.

TCRbeta CDR3 regions were amplified from genomic DNA using the immunoSEQ Assay, a bias-controlled multiplex PCR. As for how the authors treated the data: Within the assay, amplification of reference gene primers was used to estimate how many nucleated cells each sample contained. Sequence reads were collapsed and filtered to measure the absolute abundance of every unique TCRbeta CDR3 rearrangement. Productive Simpson clonality was computed per sample as the square root of Simpson's diversity index over productive rearrangements. This is the immuneACCESS table as TCRdb keeps it, with only in-frame sequences that have V and J called. A part of the clones is gone; compared with another copy, unresolved V genes explain less than half, and the rest is unexplained. V, J and clone size reflect that table, while D and trimming were determined from the DNA. The sample table records roughly 290,000 clones; 89% of these occur just once. The ten largest clonotypes hold 9.5% to 15% of the sample.

Worth noting for this clone: What antigen it recognizes has not been identified. No base-level quality is on record; no much larger clone is a single base apart.

From the germline V gene (reference sequence), CDR1 is MNHEY and CDR2 is SMNVEV. The CDR3, cysteine through phenylalanine, is 14 amino acids long. Solely the CDR3 DNA is kept, with 42 bases framed from the first base. At the junction V is shortened by 6 bases and J by 1 base, with 12 bases in between. Each collaborating institution followed its own protocols to collect whole blood in K2EDTA tubes. For TCRbeta analysis, collaborators shipped samples as frozen whole blood, isolated PBMCs, or DNA extracted from either of those sample types. The clonotype comes from a woman aged 55 to 70 with acute or convalescent COVID-19. This chain joins TRBV27 to TRBJ2-5, with a tentative D gene TRBD2 over 6 matching bases. The specimen sequenced was peripheral blood. In nucleotides, the sequence is TGTGCCAGCAGCCTTAGCGGATCCCAAGAGACCCAGTACTTC. Translation gives CASSLSGSQETQYF.